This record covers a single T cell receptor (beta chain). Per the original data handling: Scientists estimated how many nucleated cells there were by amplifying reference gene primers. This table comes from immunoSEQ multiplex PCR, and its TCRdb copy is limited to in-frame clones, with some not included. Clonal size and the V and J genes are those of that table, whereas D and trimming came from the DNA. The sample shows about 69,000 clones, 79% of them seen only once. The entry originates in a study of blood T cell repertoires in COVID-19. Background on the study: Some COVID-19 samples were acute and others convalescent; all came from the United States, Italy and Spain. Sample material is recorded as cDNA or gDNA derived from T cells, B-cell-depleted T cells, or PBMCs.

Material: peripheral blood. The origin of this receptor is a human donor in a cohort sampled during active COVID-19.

CDR3 sequence reads: CASSRALDPLQGPNDYGYTF. CDR3 nucleotide sequence: TGTGCCAGTAGCCGGGCACTGGACCCACTACAGGGACCGAATGACTATGGCTACACCTTC. The J gene is TRBJ1-2, the V gene TRBV19, with TRBD1 as a possible D gene (6 bases). V lost 6 bases and J lost 3, with 32 bases in between. CDR3 length equals 20 residues. CDR1 and CDR2 (germline): LNHDA, SQIVND (reference sequence).